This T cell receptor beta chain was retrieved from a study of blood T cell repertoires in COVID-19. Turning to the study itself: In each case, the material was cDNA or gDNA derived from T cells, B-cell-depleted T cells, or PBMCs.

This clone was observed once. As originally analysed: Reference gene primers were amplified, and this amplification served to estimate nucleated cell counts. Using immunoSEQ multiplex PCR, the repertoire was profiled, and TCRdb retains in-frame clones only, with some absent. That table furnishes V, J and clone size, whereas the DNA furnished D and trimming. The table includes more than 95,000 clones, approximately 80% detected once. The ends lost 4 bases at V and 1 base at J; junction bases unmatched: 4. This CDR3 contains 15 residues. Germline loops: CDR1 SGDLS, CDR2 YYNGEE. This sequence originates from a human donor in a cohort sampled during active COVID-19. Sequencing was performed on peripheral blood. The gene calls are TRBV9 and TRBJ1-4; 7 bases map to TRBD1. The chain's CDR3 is CASSPGTVTNEKLFF. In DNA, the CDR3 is TGTGCCAGCAGCCCCGGGACAGTAACTAATGAAAAACTGTTTTTT.